This T cell receptor (beta chain) came from a study of cytomegalovirus exposure and HLA in healthy donors. Study-level points and caveats: An analysis that was carried out later associated 15,000 to 20,000 TCR beta sequences with HLA alleles at 0.05 false discovery rate. Most CMV-associated TCR beta chains were later found to appear HLA-restricted.

Turning to this clone: Its antigen is still unknown.

V was clipped by 5 bases and J by 5 bases; unmatched bases: 8. Germline V lookup: CDR1 SGHTA, CDR2 FQGNSA. This CDR3 is 16 amino acids long. The PCR was carried out with 60 Vbeta primers and 13 Jbeta primers. Some clones are missing from TCRdb's copy, which holds only in-frame ones; the method was immunoSEQ multiplex PCR. This table holds roughly 200,000 clones. The chain recombines TRBV7-2 with TRBJ2-3; 12 bases fit TRBD2. Sequencing was performed on PBMCs. This receptor was obtained from a man aged 25 to 40 in good health and CMV-seronegative. The CDR3 reads CASSPRLAGVGDTQYF. The CDR3 nucleotides read TGTGCCAGCAGCCCCAGACTAGCGGGGGTTGGAGATACGCAGTATTTT.